The 4 T cell receptor beta chains below were found in one sample sequenced in a study of control samples from healthy donors and cancer patients. Profiled with immunoSEQ multiplex PCR; TCRdb holds only in-frame clones, not every one. The sample holds approximately 93,000 clones; around 90% are singletons and the top ten take under 10%. Sequencing input: PBMCs. All receptors come from a woman in her forties or fifties with colorectal cancer.

J is TRBJ2-1 and V is TRBV6-5, with 7 bases that match TRBD1. CDR3 length equals 13 residues. Losses at the gene ends were 10 bases for V and 0 bases for J; bases not matched to a gene: 3. Germline CDR1 reads MNHEY; CDR2 reads SVGAGI. The CDR3 DNA follows: TGTGCCACCCGGGACAGCTCCTACAATGAGCAGTTCTTC. Translated, it gives CATRDSSYNEQFF.

Many counts were recorded for this clone. The chain combines TRBV5-6 with TRBJ2-7, with D hard to call. The germline V gene has CDR1 SGHDT and CDR2 YYEEEE. The V end was cut by 3 bases, the J end by 5 bases, with 0 bases between. CDR3 length: 9 residues. CDR3 sequence reads: CASSYEQYV. CDR3 DNA sequence: TGTGCCAGCAGCTACGAGCAGTACGTC.

CDR3 protein: CASSTIGTGGVSYGYTF. In nucleotides, the CDR3 is TGTGCCAGTAGTACCATCGGGACAGGGGGTGTCTCCTATGGCTACACCTTC. V usage is TRBV19 and J usage is TRBJ1-2; 11 nucleotides align to TRBD1. V was pared by 4 bases and J by 4 bases, with 11 bases of the junction left unmatched. CDR3 size: 17 residues. CDR1 is LNHDA and CDR2 is SQIVND in the germline V gene (reference sequence). Full variable domain (rest looked up from reference TRBV19 and TRBJ1-2): DGGITQSPKYLFRKEGQNVTLSCEQNLNHDAMYWYRQDPGQGLRLIYYSQIVNDFQKGDIAEGYSVSREKKESFPLTVTSAQKNPTAFYLCASSTIGTGGVSYGYTFGSGTRLTVV.

The chain recombines TRBV6-2 or TRBV6-3 with TRBJ2-3, with 8 positions matching TRBD2. CDR1 is MNHEY and CDR2 is SVGEGT in the germline V gene. V was pared by 6 bases and J by 4 bases, with 12 bases of the junction left unmatched. The CDR3 is 16 amino acids. The CDR3 DNA reads TGTGCCAGCAGCCTTCCTCTCGGGGGGGTCGCAGATACGCAGTATTTT. Amino acids: CASSLPLGGVADTQYF.